A selection of T cell receptor beta chains follows, all from one sample in a study of HIV-infected patients and healthy controls. TCRdb reprocessed the 5' RACE reads with MiXCR, giving one entry per CDR3 protein. The sample consists of some 70,000 distinct CDR3 sequences, about a fifth of them appearing once. Sequencing was performed on CD4+ T cells from blood. These receptors were taken from a human donor in good health. The conserved cysteine and the conserved F or W are not part of the CDR3 here.

CDR3aa: ASSTLLSGANVLT
v_gene: TRBV18

CDR3aa: ASSLGVGEQY
v_gene: TRBV12-3/TRBV12-4

CDR3aa: SASPHGAGSRVTQY
v_gene: TRBV20-1

CDR3aa: ASSLGQSNTEAF
v_gene: TRBV7-3

CDR3aa: ASTIGQGSSYEQY
v_gene: TRBV6-5

CDR3aa: ASRSGTGWFQGVH
v_gene: TRBV12-2

CDR3aa: ASSPTTGSSGANVLT
v_gene: TRBV12-3/TRBV12-4

CDR3aa: ASKGGYSNQPQH
v_gene: TRBV19

CDR3aa: SASATSGRTQETQY
v_gene: TRBV20-1

CDR3aa: ASSVQISQGAKAF
v_gene: TRBV7-2

CDR3aa: ASSLAGGMYEQY
v_gene: TRBV6-6

CDR3aa: ASSYGPTYEQY
v_gene: TRBV6-2/TRBV6-3

CDR3aa: ASRPTGRPTEAF
v_gene: TRBV28

CDR3aa: ASSGHRGLNTEAF
v_gene: TRBV6-1

CDR3aa: ASSLTGITPEAF
v_gene: TRBV5-6

CDR3aa: ASSGLGGGTDTQY
v_gene: TRBV12-3/TRBV12-4

CDR3aa: ASSLDRGLTLGAF
v_gene: TRBV11-2